These 8 T cell receptor beta chains were sequenced from one sample in a study of cytomegalovirus exposure and HLA in healthy donors. Vbeta (60) and Jbeta (13) primers were used in the PCR. Repertoires were generated with immunoSEQ multiplex PCR, while TCRdb's copy carries only in-frame clones and drops some. The sample includes roughly 190,000 clones, roughly 8.7% seen only once; the top ten take 1% to 1.5%. The specimen was PBMCs. Source of these receptors: a woman aged 30 to 39 in good health and CMV-seropositive.

Only a few counts were recorded for this clone. This sequence joins TRBV6-5 and TRBJ2-1; tentatively, D is TRBD1 (5 bases). This CDR3 has 15 amino acids. Germline values: CDR1 MNHEY, CDR2 SVGAGI. V dropped 8 bases and J dropped 5 bases, with 19 bases sitting between them. The CDR3 is CASRIRVVSDNEQFF. The DNA of the CDR3 is TGTGCCAGCCGAATCAGGGTGGTATCGGACAATGAGCAGTTCTTC.

The table lists this clone with many counts. The genes are TRBV9 and TRBJ2-3, with 7 nucleotides matching TRBD1. The CDR3 has 17 amino acids. Germline V gene data show CDR1 as SGDLS and CDR2 as YYNGEE. After removal of 0 bases from V and 2 bases from J, the junction contained 9 bases not matched to a gene. The CDR3 protein is CASSVGWARGHTDTQYF. As DNA, the CDR3 is TGTGCCAGCAGCGTAGGCTGGGCTAGGGGGCACACAGATACGCAGTATTTT.

DNA for the CDR3: TGTGCCAGCAGTTACTCTCAGGACACCGGGGAGCTGTTTTTT. It translates to CASSYSQDTGELFF. This chain uses TRBV6-6 with TRBJ2-2; D call uncertain. Trimming removed 0 bases from V and 3 bases from J, with 5 bases in between. This CDR3 spans 14 amino acids. The V gene's germline CDR1 is MNHNY and CDR2 SVGAGI (reference sequence).

This clone was picked up a small number of times. V is TRBV4-1 and J is TRBJ2-1; 9 bases agree with TRBD2. Germline V gene data show CDR1 as MGHRA and CDR2 as YSYEKL. The V segment lost 2 bases and the J segment 2 bases; nucleotides outside the gene matches: 1. CDR3 length: 15 amino acids. As DNA, the CDR3 is TGCGCCAGCAGCCAACTAGCGGGACCCTACAATGAGCAGTTCTTC. It specifies CASSQLAGPYNEQFF.

A few counts support this clone. This chain connects TRBV30 to TRBJ2-7, with 8 positions matching TRBD2. Germline CDR1 GTSNPN, CDR2 SVGIG (reference sequence). With 1 base clipped from V and 5 bases from J, the junction kept 10 bases outside the gene matches. The CDR3 has 15 residues. The CDR3 DNA reads TGTGCCTGGAGTGACGTCAGCGGGAGTCTCGACGAGCAGTACTTC. It specifies CAWSDVSGSLDEQYF.

The rearrangement joins TRBV27 to TRBJ2-7; 14 bases fit TRBD2. Germline CDR1 is MNHEY and CDR2 is SMNVEV (reference sequence). The CDR3 covers 18 residues. With V trimmed by 5 bases and J by 5 bases, 14 bases remained unmatched. The CDR3 bases are TGTGCCAGCAGTCAAAGGCCCGGGACTAGCGGGAGCCGGAACGAGCAGTACTTC. This encodes CASSQRPGTSGSRNEQYF.

This clone turned up a few times. The rearrangement uses TRBV15 and TRBJ1-1; 7 positions match TRBD1. The germline V gene has CDR1 LNHNV and CDR2 YYDKDF (reference sequence). The CDR3 consists of 15 residues. V gave up 1 base and J gave up 0 bases; unmatched junction bases: 2. The CDR3 nucleotides are TGTGCCACCAGCAGAGGACAGGGACTGAACACTGAAGCTTTCTTT. The encoded protein is CATSRGQGLNTEAFF.

This clone was observed a single time. The junction departs from the called germline gene at one end, perhaps through a read error. V and J are TRBV5-4 and TRBJ1-6; maybe TRBD1 (5 bases). This CDR3 region has 15 residues. Germline V gene lookup returns CDR1 SGHNT and CDR2 YYREEE (reference sequence). For the CDR3, the DNA is TGTGCCAGCAGCGGGCAGGGTACCTATAATTCACCCCTACACTTT. It specifies CASSGQGTYNSPLHF.